What follows are 5 T cell receptor beta chains derived from one specimen sequenced in a study of radiation and T cells in renal cell carcinoma. Libraries were prepared by immunoSEQ multiplex PCR; TCRdb keeps only in-frame clonotypes and omits some of them. The sample shows tens of thousands of clones, roughly 72% of them seen only once. Time point noted: blood 2 weeks post-SBRT. The treatment was: 15 Gy SBRT to primary tumor, nephrectomy 4 weeks later. The source was blood, collected from a patient whose treatment included radiotherapy and nephrectomy. The receptor source for this set is a man in his 60s with renal cell carcinoma.

V usage is TRBV5-4 and J usage is TRBJ1-6; 7 bases match TRBD1. This CDR3 has 15 amino acids. CDR1 and CDR2 from the germline V gene are SGHNT and YYREEE (reference sequence). V lost 3 bases to trimming and J lost 14 bases; unmatched junction nucleotides: 14. The CDR3, as DNA: TGTGCCAGCAGCTCTGGGGGGGACAGACAAGCGGCCCTCCACTTT. Translated: CASSSGGDRQAALHF.

The CDR3 loop reads CASRGGYEQFF. As DNA, the CDR3 is TGTGCCAGCAGGGGTGGGTATGAGCAGTTCTTC. The chain uses TRBV7-9 and TRBJ2-1; no clear D. Germline lookup yields CDR1 SEHNR and CDR2 FQNEAQ (reference sequence). CDR3 size: 11 residues. Trimming took off 6 bases at V and 8 bases at J, with 8 bases between the two ends.

J is TRBJ2-7 and V is TRBV5-6; 10 nucleotides agree with TRBD1. The CDR3 consists of 14 residues. CDR1 is SGHDT, CDR2 YYEEEE, per germline. The V gene end was trimmed by 0 bases and the J gene end by 3 bases; junction bases not matched to a gene: 0. The CDR3 loop reads CASSLGTGGYEQYF. CDR3 sequence (DNA): TGTGCCAGCAGCTTGGGGACAGGGGGCTACGAGCAGTACTTC.

This clone was counted between two and nine times. The chain couples TRBV6-1 to TRBJ2-1; maybe TRBD2 (5 bases). Germline values: CDR1 MNHNS, CDR2 SASEGT. The V end lost 2 bases, the J end lost 8 bases, and 16 bases lay between the germline ends. This CDR3 has 15 residues. DNA for the CDR3: TGTGCCAGCAGTGAACGCTGGACTGCCCCTTATGAGCAGTTCTTC. This encodes CASSERWTAPYEQFF.

The chain recombines TRBV19 with TRBJ2-5; 9 positions match TRBD2. Unmatched junction bases numbered 1, after V lost 3 bases and J lost 2 bases. The germline V gene encodes CDR1 LNHDA and CDR2 SQIVND (reference sequence). The CDR3 covers 14 residues. The CDR3: CASSMAGGQETQYF. The CDR3 DNA follows: TGTGCCAGTAGTATGGCGGGGGGGCAAGAGACCCAGTACTTC.